The rows below give T cell receptor beta chains drawn from one sample of a study of blood T cell repertoires in COVID-19. Data came from immunoSEQ multiplex PCR; TCRdb stores just in-frame clones and leaves some out. Counted here are approximately 390,000 clones, roughly 90% occurring once; the ten biggest clones make up about 6.8%. The sequenced sample was peripheral blood. These receptors all stem from a man younger than 35 with active or convalescent COVID-19. The CDR3 runs from the conserved cysteine through the conserved F or W. Fields, in order: clone size, V gene, D gene, J gene, CDR3 protein, CDR3 DNA. D genes are given only for firm matches. Only some rows state a clone size, as once, few, many or a class for expanded clones.

clone size: -
V gene: TRBV7-2
D gene: TRBD1
J gene: TRBJ1-5
CDR3 protein: CASSSGQGRGAGQPQHF
CDR3 DNA: TGTGCCAGCAGCTCCGGACAGGGAAGGGGGGCAGGTCAGCCCCAGCATTTT

clone size: -
V gene: TRBV12-5
D gene: TRBD1
J gene: TRBJ2-6
CDR3 protein: CASGLTGGRTGANVLTF
CDR3 DNA: TGTGCTAGTGGTTTGACAGGGGGAAGGACTGGGGCCAACGTCCTGACTTTC

clone size: -
V gene: TRBV3-1/TRBV3-2
D gene: TRBD2
J gene: TRBJ2-1
CDR3 protein: CASSQDARVTSGSSYNEQFF
CDR3 DNA: TGTGCCAGCAGCCAAGATGCCAGGGTGACAAGCGGGAGCTCCTACAATGAGCAGTTCTTC

clone size: -
V gene: TRBV18
D gene: -
J gene: TRBJ1-1
CDR3 protein: CASSPYPGNTEAFF
CDR3 DNA: TGTGCCAGCTCACCCTACCCAGGGAACACTGAAGCTTTCTTT

clone size: -
V gene: TRBV6-4
D gene: -
J gene: TRBJ1-2
CDR3 protein: CASSDSTPGSRGGYTF
CDR3 DNA: TGTGCCAGCAGTGACTCGACTCCAGGTTCCCGCGGGGGCTACACCTTC

clone size: -
V gene: TRBV15
D gene: -
J gene: TRBJ2-2
CDR3 protein: CATSREARPVTGELFF
CDR3 DNA: TGTGCCACCAGCAGAGAGGCGCGGCCGGTTACCGGGGAGCTGTTTTTT

clone size: -
V gene: TRBV28
D gene: -
J gene: TRBJ1-1
CDR3 protein: CASRSLLDREAFF
CDR3 DNA: TGTGCCAGCAGATCCTTGTTGGACAGAGAAGCTTTCTTT

clone size: -
V gene: TRBV4-2
D gene: -
J gene: TRBJ2-3
CDR3 protein: CASSPRADTQYF
CDR3 DNA: TGTGCCAGCAGCCCGAGGGCAGATACGCAGTATTTT

clone size: medium-sized
V gene: TRBV9
D gene: TRBD2
J gene: TRBJ2-1
CDR3 protein: CASGAASGKIGNEQFF
CDR3 DNA: TGTGCCAGCGGTGCGGCTAGCGGAAAAATTGGCAATGAGCAGTTCTTC

clone size: -
V gene: TRBV27
D gene: -
J gene: TRBJ2-7
CDR3 protein: CASSLGPAGSYEQYF
CDR3 DNA: TGTGCCAGCAGTTTAGGTCCAGCGGGCTCCTACGAGCAGTACTTC

clone size: -
V gene: TRBV16
D gene: TRBD2
J gene: TRBJ2-1
CDR3 protein: CASSNRAGTSGGYEQFF
CDR3 DNA: TGTGCCAGCAGCAACCGGGCCGGGACTAGCGGGGGGTATGAGCAGTTCTTC

clone size: -
V gene: TRBV28
D gene: TRBD1
J gene: TRBJ2-7
CDR3 protein: CASSLSRGQGPYEQYF
CDR3 DNA: TGTGCCAGCAGTTTATCGAGGGGACAGGGACCCTACGAGCAGTACTTC

clone size: -
V gene: TRBV20-1
D gene: -
J gene: TRBJ2-7
CDR3 protein: CSASEFAYEQYF
CDR3 DNA: TGCAGTGCTAGTGAATTCGCCTACGAGCAGTACTTC

clone size: once
V gene: TRBV5-1
D gene: -
J gene: TRBJ1-5
CDR3 protein: CASSLSPGPNQPQHF
CDR3 DNA: TGCGCCAGCAGCTTGTCCCCAGGGCCGAATCAGCCCCAGCATTTT

clone size: -
V gene: TRBV14
D gene: -
J gene: TRBJ1-2
CDR3 protein: CASSQAAGESYTF
CDR3 DNA: TGTGCCAGCAGCCAAGCAGCAGGGGAGAGCTACACCTTC

clone size: -
V gene: TRBV6-5
D gene: -
J gene: TRBJ1-6
CDR3 protein: CASSPPRGSPLHF
CDR3 DNA: TGTGCCAGCAGCCCCCCTCGAGGTTCACCCCTCCACTTT

clone size: -
V gene: TRBV4-2
D gene: TRBD2
J gene: TRBJ2-2
CDR3 protein: CASSQVGGGLNTGELFF
CDR3 DNA: TGTGCCAGCAGCCAAGTGGGCGGGGGACTGAACACCGGGGAGCTGTTTTTT

clone size: -
V gene: TRBV5-6
D gene: TRBD1
J gene: TRBJ2-3
CDR3 protein: CASSLGQGRADTQYF
CDR3 DNA: TGTGCCAGCAGCTTAGGACAGGGTAGGGCAGATACGCAGTATTTT

clone size: few
V gene: TRBV11-2
D gene: -
J gene: TRBJ1-5
CDR3 protein: CASSSRDQPQHF
CDR3 DNA: TGTGCCAGCAGCTCACGCGATCAGCCCCAGCATTTT

clone size: -
V gene: TRBV4-3
D gene: TRBD1
J gene: TRBJ2-7
CDR3 protein: CASSQDRTGAYEQYF
CDR3 DNA: TGCGCCAGCAGCCAAGATCGGACAGGGGCCTACGAGCAGTACTTC

clone size: -
V gene: TRBV6-1
D gene: -
J gene: TRBJ2-5
CDR3 protein: CASITQRGETQYF
CDR3 DNA: TGTGCCAGCATCACACAGCGAGGGGAGACCCAGTACTTC

clone size: -
V gene: TRBV28
D gene: -
J gene: TRBJ2-7
CDR3 protein: CASSFSTPGGAEQYF
CDR3 DNA: TGTGCCAGCAGTTTCAGTACGCCAGGAGGTGCGGAGCAGTACTTC

clone size: -
V gene: TRBV19
D gene: -
J gene: TRBJ1-5
CDR3 protein: CASSISGGVSNQPQHF
CDR3 DNA: TGTGCCAGTAGTATATCGGGAGGGGTTAGCAATCAGCCCCAGCATTTT

clone size: many
V gene: TRBV4-2
D gene: -
J gene: TRBJ2-1
CDR3 protein: CASSQAVINEQFF
CDR3 DNA: TGTGCCAGCAGCCAAGCGGTGATCAATGAGCAGTTCTTC

clone size: -
V gene: TRBV7-9
D gene: TRBD1
J gene: TRBJ1-4
CDR3 protein: CASSLATGGREKLFF
CDR3 DNA: TGTGCCAGCAGCTTAGCCACAGGGGGCAGGGAAAAACTGTTTTTT

clone size: -
V gene: TRBV7-6
D gene: TRBD2
J gene: TRBJ2-3
CDR3 protein: CASSSYYTMSGGIDTQYF
CDR3 DNA: TGTGCCAGCAGCTCCTATTACACCATGAGCGGGGGGATAGATACGCAGTATTTT

clone size: once
V gene: TRBV21-1
D gene: -
J gene: TRBJ2-1
CDR3 protein: CASSKLPACNEQFF
CDR3 DNA: TGTGCCAGCAGCAAACTTCCTGCGTGCAATGAGCAGTTCTTC

clone size: -
V gene: TRBV6-5
D gene: TRBD1
J gene: TRBJ1-1
CDR3 protein: CASADRDRDLAFF
CDR3 DNA: TGTGCCAGCGCCGATCGGGACAGGGATCTGGCTTTCTTT

clone size: -
V gene: TRBV24-1
D gene: TRBD1
J gene: TRBJ2-2
CDR3 protein: CAISGTGGTGELFF
CDR3 DNA: TGTGCCATCTCCGGGACAGGCGGCACCGGGGAGCTGTTTTTT

clone size: -
V gene: TRBV6-2/TRBV6-3
D gene: TRBD1
J gene: TRBJ2-7
CDR3 protein: CASSRTGMNEQYF
CDR3 DNA: TGTGCCAGCAGTCGGACAGGGATGAACGAGCAGTACTTC

clone size: -
V gene: TRBV7-3
D gene: -
J gene: TRBJ2-7
CDR3 protein: CASSLGGENEQYF
CDR3 DNA: TGTGCCAGCAGCTTGGGCGGGGAAAACGAGCAGTACTTC

clone size: -
V gene: TRBV30
D gene: -
J gene: TRBJ2-5
CDR3 protein: CAWSAGYQETQYF
CDR3 DNA: TGTGCCTGGAGTGCCGGGTACCAAGAGACCCAGTACTTC

clone size: -
V gene: TRBV3-1/TRBV3-2
D gene: TRBD2
J gene: TRBJ2-3
CDR3 protein: CASSQVSGRGTDTQYF
CDR3 DNA: TGTGCCAGCAGCCAAGTCTCGGGGAGGGGCACAGATACGCAGTATTTT

clone size: -
V gene: TRBV5-1
D gene: TRBD2
J gene: TRBJ2-3
CDR3 protein: CASSGLAGAPDTQYF
CDR3 DNA: TGCGCCAGCAGCGGACTAGCGGGAGCCCCAGATACGCAGTATTTT

clone size: -
V gene: TRBV5-6
D gene: TRBD1
J gene: TRBJ1-2
CDR3 protein: CASSTDREDYGYTF
CDR3 DNA: TGTGCCAGCAGCACGGACAGGGAAGACTATGGCTACACCTTC

clone size: -
V gene: TRBV4-3
D gene: -
J gene: TRBJ2-3
CDR3 protein: CASSQPIEGGTDTQYF
CDR3 DNA: TGCGCCAGCAGCCAACCTATAGAGGGTGGCACAGATACGCAGTATTTT

clone size: -
V gene: TRBV7-3
D gene: -
J gene: TRBJ1-1
CDR3 protein: CASSLILNTEAFF
CDR3 DNA: TGTGCCAGCAGCTTAATCCTCAACACTGAAGCTTTCTTT

clone size: -
V gene: TRBV6-2/TRBV6-3
D gene: TRBD1
J gene: TRBJ1-2
CDR3 protein: CASSYADRAYGYTF
CDR3 DNA: TGTGCCAGCAGTTACGCGGACAGGGCATATGGCTACACCTTC

clone size: few
V gene: TRBV21-1
D gene: -
J gene: TRBJ2-1
CDR3 protein: CASSKVFAGGFNEQFF
CDR3 DNA: TGTGCCAGCAGCAAAGTATTCGCGGGAGGGTTCAATGAGCAGTTCTTC

clone size: few
V gene: TRBV29-1
D gene: TRBD1
J gene: TRBJ1-5
CDR3 protein: CSVVDRGNQPQHF
CDR3 DNA: TGCAGCGTTGTGGACAGGGGAAATCAGCCCCAGCATTTT

clone size: -
V gene: TRBV13
D gene: TRBD2
J gene: TRBJ2-1
CDR3 protein: CASSPTASGRYEQFF
CDR3 DNA: TGTGCCAGCAGCCCAACGGCCAGCGGGAGGTATGAGCAGTTCTTC

clone size: -
V gene: TRBV28
D gene: -
J gene: TRBJ2-7
CDR3 protein: CASSRWRASSYEQYF
CDR3 DNA: TGTGCCAGCAGCCGTTGGCGGGCAAGCTCCTACGAGCAGTACTTC

clone size: few
V gene: TRBV15
D gene: -
J gene: TRBJ1-2
CDR3 protein: CATSRDSGGYTF
CDR3 DNA: TGTGCCACCAGCAGAGATTCAGGTGGCTACACCTTC

clone size: few
V gene: TRBV19
D gene: TRBD1
J gene: TRBJ2-7
CDR3 protein: CASSIIGTGRPYEQYF
CDR3 DNA: TGTGCCAGTAGTATCATCGGGACAGGCAGACCTTACGAGCAGTACTTC

clone size: once
V gene: TRBV4-2
D gene: -
J gene: TRBJ1-5
CDR3 protein: CASSQVGQVEQGSNQPQHF
CDR3 DNA: TGTGCCAGCAGCCAAGTCGGGCAGGTCGAGCAGGGTAGCAATCAGCCCCAGCATTTT

clone size: -
V gene: TRBV25-1
D gene: -
J gene: TRBJ1-1
CDR3 protein: CASSRGNTEAFF
CDR3 DNA: TGTGCCAGCAGTCGGGGAAACACTGAGGCTTTCTTT

clone size: -
V gene: TRBV28
D gene: TRBD1
J gene: TRBJ2-2
CDR3 protein: CASRTGANTGELFF
CDR3 DNA: TGTGCCAGCCGGACAGGGGCCAACACCGGGGAGCTGTTTTTT

clone size: -
V gene: TRBV6-5
D gene: -
J gene: TRBJ2-7
CDR3 protein: CASLYGSEQYF
CDR3 DNA: TGTGCCAGCCTGTATGGCTCCGAGCAGTACTTC

clone size: -
V gene: TRBV15
D gene: -
J gene: TRBJ1-4
CDR3 protein: CATSKGRRGEKLFF
CDR3 DNA: TGTGCCACCAGCAAAGGCAGGCGGGGTGAAAAACTGTTTTTT

clone size: -
V gene: TRBV24-1
D gene: TRBD1
J gene: TRBJ2-1
CDR3 protein: CATSDWGTGVYNEQFF
CDR3 DNA: TGTGCCACCAGTGATTGGGGGACAGGTGTCTACAATGAGCAGTTCTTC

clone size: -
V gene: TRBV9
D gene: TRBD2
J gene: TRBJ2-7
CDR3 protein: CASSVEASGLYEQYF
CDR3 DNA: TGTGCCAGCAGCGTAGAGGCTAGCGGGTTGTACGAGCAGTACTTC

clone size: -
V gene: TRBV5-1
D gene: -
J gene: TRBJ2-2
CDR3 protein: CASSLSLTLTGELFF
CDR3 DNA: TGCGCCAGCAGCTTGAGCCTAACGCTCACCGGGGAGCTGTTTTTT

clone size: -
V gene: TRBV7-3
D gene: TRBD1
J gene: TRBJ2-5
CDR3 protein: CASSSTGGGKTQYF
CDR3 DNA: TGTGCCAGCAGCTCGACAGGGGGCGGGAAGACCCAGTACTTC

clone size: few
V gene: TRBV9
D gene: TRBD1
J gene: TRBJ1-1
CDR3 protein: CASSAGGTNTEAFF
CDR3 DNA: TGTGCCAGCAGCGCAGGGGGCACGAACACTGAAGCTTTCTTT

clone size: -
V gene: TRBV3-1/TRBV3-2
D gene: TRBD2
J gene: TRBJ2-1
CDR3 protein: CASSPTRLAGCWNEQFF
CDR3 DNA: TGTGCCAGCAGTCCTACCCGACTAGCGGGATGCTGGAATGAGCAGTTCTTC

clone size: -
V gene: TRBV7-2
D gene: -
J gene: TRBJ2-7
CDR3 protein: CASSGGGLYEQYF
CDR3 DNA: TGTGCCAGCAGCGGGGGGGGCCTCTACGAGCAGTACTTC

clone size: -
V gene: TRBV27
D gene: TRBD1
J gene: TRBJ1-2
CDR3 protein: CASSSRDRGYFGYTF
CDR3 DNA: TGTGCCAGCAGTTCCCGAGACAGGGGCTACTTTGGCTACACCTTC

clone size: few
V gene: TRBV6-5
D gene: TRBD2
J gene: TRBJ2-3
CDR3 protein: CASRLSGAGTDTQYF
CDR3 DNA: TGTGCCAGCAGACTTAGCGGGGCTGGGACAGATACGCAGTATTTT

clone size: -
V gene: TRBV27
D gene: TRBD2
J gene: TRBJ2-7
CDR3 protein: CASSLESGRAREQYF
CDR3 DNA: TGTGCCAGCAGTTTGGAGAGCGGGAGGGCCCGGGAGCAGTACTTC